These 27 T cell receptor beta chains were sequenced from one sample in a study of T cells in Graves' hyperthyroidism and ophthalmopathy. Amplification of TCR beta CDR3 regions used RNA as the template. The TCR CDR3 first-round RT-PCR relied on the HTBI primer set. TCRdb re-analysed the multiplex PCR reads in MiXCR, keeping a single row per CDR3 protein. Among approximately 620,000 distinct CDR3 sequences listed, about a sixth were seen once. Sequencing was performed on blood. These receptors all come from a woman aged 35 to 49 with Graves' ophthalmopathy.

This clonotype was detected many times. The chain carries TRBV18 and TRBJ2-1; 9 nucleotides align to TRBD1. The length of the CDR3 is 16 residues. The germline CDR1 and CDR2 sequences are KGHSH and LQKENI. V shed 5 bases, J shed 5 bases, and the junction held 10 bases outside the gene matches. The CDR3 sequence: CASSRPGQGINNEQFF. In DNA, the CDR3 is TGTGCCAGCTCAAGACCCGGACAGGGGATCAACAATGAGCAGTTCTTC.

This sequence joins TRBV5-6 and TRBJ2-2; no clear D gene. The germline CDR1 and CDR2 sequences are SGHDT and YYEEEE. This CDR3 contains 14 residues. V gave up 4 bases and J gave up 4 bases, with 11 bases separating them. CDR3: CASSMGLPTGELFF. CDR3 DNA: TGTGCCAGCAGCATGGGTCTGCCCACCGGGGAGCTGTTTTTT. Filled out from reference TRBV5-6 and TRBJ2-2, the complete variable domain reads DAGVTQSPTHLIKTRGQQVTLRCSPKSGHDTVSWYQQALGQGPQFIFQYYEEEERQRGNFPDRFSGHQFPNYSSELNVNALLLGDSALYLCASSMGLPTGELFFGEGSRLTVL.

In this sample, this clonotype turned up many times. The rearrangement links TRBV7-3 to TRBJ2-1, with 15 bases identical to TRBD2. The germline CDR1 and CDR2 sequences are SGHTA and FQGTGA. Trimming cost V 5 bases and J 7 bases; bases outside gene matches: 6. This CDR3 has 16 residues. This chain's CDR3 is CASSVSGTSGRNEQFF. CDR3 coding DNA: TGTGCCAGCAGCGTATCCGGGACTAGCGGGAGGAATGAGCAGTTCTTC.

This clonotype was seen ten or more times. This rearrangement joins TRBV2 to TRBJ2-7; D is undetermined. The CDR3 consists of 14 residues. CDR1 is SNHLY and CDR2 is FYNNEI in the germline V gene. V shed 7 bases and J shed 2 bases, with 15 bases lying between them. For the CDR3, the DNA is TGTGCCAGCAAAGTCCAGACCGTACCCTACGAGCAGTACTTC. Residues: CASKVQTVPYEQYF. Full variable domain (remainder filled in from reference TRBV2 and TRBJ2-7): EPEVTQTPSHQVTQMGQEVILRCVPISNHLYFYWYRQILGQKVEFLVSFYNNEISEKSEIFDDQFSVERPDGSNFTLKIRSTKLEDSAMYFCASKVQTVPYEQYFGPGTRLTVT.

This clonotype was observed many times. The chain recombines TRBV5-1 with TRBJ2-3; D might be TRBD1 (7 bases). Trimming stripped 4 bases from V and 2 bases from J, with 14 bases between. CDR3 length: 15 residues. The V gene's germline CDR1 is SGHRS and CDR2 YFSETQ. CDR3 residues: CASSRGDSNTDTQYF. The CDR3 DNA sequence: TGCGCCAGCAGCCGCGGGGACAGCAACACAGATACGCAGTATTTT.

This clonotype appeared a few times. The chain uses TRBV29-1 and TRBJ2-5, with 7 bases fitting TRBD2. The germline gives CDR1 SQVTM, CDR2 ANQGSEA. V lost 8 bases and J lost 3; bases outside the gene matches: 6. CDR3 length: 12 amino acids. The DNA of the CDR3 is TGCAGCTCCGTTGGGGGGGAAGAGACCCAGTACTTC. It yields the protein CSSVGGEETQYF.

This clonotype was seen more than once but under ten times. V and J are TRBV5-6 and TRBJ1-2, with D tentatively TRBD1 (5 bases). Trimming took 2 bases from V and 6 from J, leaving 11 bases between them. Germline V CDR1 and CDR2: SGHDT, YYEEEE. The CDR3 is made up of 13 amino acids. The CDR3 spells CASSFYPGNGYTF. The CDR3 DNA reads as TGTGCCAGCAGCTTTTACCCAGGGAATGGCTACACCTTC.

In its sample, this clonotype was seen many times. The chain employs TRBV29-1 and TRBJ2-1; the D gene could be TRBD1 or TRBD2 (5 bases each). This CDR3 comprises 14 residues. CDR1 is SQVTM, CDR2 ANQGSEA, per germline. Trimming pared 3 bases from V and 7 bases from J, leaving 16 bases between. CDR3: CSVEGDVGWNEQFF. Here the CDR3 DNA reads TGCAGCGTTGAGGGGGACGTGGGGTGGAATGAGCAGTTCTTC.

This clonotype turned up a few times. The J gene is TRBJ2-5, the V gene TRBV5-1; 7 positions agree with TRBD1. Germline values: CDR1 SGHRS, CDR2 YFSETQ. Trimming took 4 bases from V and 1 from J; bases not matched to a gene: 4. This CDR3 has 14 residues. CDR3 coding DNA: TGCGCCAGCAGCGCAGGGACAGCCCAAGAGACCCAGTACTTC. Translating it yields CASSAGTAQETQYF.

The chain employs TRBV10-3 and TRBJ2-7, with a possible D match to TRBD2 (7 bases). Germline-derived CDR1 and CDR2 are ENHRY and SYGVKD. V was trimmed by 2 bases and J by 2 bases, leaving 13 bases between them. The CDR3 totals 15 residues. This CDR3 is CAISEMGGGPYEQYF. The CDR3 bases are TGTGCCATCAGTGAGATGGGAGGGGGACCCTACGAGCAGTACTTC.

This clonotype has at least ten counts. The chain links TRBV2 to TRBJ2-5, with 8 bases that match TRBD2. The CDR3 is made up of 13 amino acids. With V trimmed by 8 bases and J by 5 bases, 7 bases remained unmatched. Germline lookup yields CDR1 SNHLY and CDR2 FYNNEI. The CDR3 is CASSGTRSETQYF. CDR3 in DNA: TGTGCCAGCTCCGGGACTAGAAGTGAGACCCAGTACTTC.

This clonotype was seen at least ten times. The CDR3 protein is CASSRPGPEAFF. Written as DNA, the CDR3 is TGTGCCAGCAGCCGCCCGGGCCCTGAAGCTTTCTTT. V and J are TRBV7-2 and TRBJ1-1, with unresolved D. CDR3 size: 12 residues. Germline lookup yields CDR1 SGHTA and CDR2 FQGNSA. V dropped 5 bases and J dropped 6 bases, with 10 bases sitting between them. Filled out from reference TRBV7-2 and TRBJ1-1, the complete variable domain reads GAGVSQSPSNKVTEKGKDVELRCDPISGHTALYWYRQSLGQGLEFLIYFQGNSAPDKSGLPSDRFSAERTGGSVSTLTIQRTQQEDSAVYLCASSRPGPEAFFGQGTRLTVV.

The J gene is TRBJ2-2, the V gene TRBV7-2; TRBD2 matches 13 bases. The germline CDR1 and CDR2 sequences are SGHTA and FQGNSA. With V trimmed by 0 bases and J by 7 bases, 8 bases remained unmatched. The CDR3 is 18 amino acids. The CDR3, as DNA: TGTGCCAGCAGCTTAGCCTCCGGACTAGCGGGAGTTGTCGGGGAGCTGTTTTTT. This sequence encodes CASSLASGLAGVVGELFF.

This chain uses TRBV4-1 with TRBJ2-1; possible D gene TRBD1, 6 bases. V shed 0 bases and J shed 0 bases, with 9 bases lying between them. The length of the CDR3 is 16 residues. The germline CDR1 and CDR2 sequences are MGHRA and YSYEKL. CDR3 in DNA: TGCGCCAGCAGCCAAGACGACAGGAGCTCCTACAATGAGCAGTTCTTC. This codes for CASSQDDRSSYNEQFF.

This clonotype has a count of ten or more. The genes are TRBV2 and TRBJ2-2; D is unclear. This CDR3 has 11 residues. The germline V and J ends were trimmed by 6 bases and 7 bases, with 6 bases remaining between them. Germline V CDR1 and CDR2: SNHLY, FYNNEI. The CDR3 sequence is CASRQSGELFF. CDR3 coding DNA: TGTGCCAGCAGGCAAAGCGGGGAGCTGTTTTTT. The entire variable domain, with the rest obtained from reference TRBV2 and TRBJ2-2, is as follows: EPEVTQTPSHQVTQMGQEVILRCVPISNHLYFYWYRQILGQKVEFLVSFYNNEISEKSEIFDDQFSVERPDGSNFTLKIRSTKLEDSAMYFCASRQSGELFFGEGSRLTVL.

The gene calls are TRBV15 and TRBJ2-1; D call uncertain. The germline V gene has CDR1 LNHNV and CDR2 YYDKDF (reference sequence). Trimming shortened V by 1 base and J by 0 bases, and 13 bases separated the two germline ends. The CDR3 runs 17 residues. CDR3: CATSRVPPESSYNEQFF. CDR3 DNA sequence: TGTGCCACCAGCAGAGTTCCCCCAGAGAGCTCCTACAATGAGCAGTTCTTC.

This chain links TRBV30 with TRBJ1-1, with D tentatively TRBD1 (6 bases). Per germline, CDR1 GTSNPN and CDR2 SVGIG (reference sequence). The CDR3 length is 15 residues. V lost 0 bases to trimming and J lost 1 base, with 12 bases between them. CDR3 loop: CAWSVHQGPNTEAFF. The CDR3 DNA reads TGTGCCTGGAGTGTACACCAGGGGCCGAACACTGAAGCTTTCTTT.

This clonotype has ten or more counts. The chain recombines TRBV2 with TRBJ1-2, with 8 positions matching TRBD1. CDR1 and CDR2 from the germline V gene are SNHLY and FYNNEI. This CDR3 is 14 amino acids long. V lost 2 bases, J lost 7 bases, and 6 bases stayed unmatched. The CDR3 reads CASSERAGGIGYTF. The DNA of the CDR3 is TGTGCCAGCAGTGAAAGGGCAGGGGGCATTGGCTACACCTTC.

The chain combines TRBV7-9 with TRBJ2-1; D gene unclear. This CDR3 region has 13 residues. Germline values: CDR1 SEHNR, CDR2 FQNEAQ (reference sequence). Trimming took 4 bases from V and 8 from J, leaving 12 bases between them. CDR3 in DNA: TGTGCCAGCAGCTCGACCTGGCTGTATGAGCAGTTCTTC. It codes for CASSSTWLYEQFF.

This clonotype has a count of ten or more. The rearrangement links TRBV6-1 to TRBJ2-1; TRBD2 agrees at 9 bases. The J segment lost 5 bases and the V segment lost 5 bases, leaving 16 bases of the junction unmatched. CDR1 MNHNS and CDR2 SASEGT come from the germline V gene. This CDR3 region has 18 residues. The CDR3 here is CASSTNSGGWWIHNEQFF. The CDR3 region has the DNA TGTGCCAGCAGTACAAATAGCGGGGGCTGGTGGATCCACAATGAGCAGTTCTTC.

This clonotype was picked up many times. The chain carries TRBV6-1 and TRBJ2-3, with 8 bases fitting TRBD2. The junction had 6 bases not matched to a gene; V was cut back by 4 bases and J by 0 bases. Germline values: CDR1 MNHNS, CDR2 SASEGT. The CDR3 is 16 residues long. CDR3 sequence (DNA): TGTGCCAGCAGTGCTCTGGCGGGGGGAAGCACAGATACGCAGTATTTT. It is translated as CASSALAGGSTDTQYF.

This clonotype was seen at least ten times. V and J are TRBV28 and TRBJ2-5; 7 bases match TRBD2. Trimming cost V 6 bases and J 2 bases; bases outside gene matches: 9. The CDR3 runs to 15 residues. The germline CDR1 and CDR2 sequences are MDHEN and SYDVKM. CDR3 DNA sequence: TGTGCCAGCAGCCCGAGCGGGGCCCCTCAAGAGACCCAGTACTTC. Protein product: CASSPSGAPQETQYF.

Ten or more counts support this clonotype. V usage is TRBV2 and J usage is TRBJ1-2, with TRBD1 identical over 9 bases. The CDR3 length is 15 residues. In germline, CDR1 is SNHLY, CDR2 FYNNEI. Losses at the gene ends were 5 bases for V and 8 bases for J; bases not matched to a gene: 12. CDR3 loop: CASSSDRGLSYGYTF. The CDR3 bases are TGTGCCAGCAGTTCTGACAGGGGGTTATCTTACGGCTACACCTTC.

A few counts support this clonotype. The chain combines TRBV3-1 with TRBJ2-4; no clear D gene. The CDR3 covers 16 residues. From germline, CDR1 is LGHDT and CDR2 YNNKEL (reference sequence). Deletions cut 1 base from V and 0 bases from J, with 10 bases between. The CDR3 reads CASSQGDLVAKNIQYF. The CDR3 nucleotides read TGTGCCAGCAGCCAAGGAGATCTAGTAGCCAAAAACATTCAGTACTTC.

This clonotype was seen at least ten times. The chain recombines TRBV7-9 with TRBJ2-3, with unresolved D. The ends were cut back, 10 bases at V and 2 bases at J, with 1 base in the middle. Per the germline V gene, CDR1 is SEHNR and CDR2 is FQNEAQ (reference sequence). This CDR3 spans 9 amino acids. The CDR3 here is CAITDTQYF. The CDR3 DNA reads TGTGCCATCACAGATACGCAGTATTTT.

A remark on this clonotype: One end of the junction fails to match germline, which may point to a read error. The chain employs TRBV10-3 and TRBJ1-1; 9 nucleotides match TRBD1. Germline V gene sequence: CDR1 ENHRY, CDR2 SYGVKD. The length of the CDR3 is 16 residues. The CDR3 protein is CALSDPPGQGNTEAFF. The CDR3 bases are TGTGCCCTCAGTGATCCACCGGGACAGGGAAACACTGAAGCTTTCTTT.

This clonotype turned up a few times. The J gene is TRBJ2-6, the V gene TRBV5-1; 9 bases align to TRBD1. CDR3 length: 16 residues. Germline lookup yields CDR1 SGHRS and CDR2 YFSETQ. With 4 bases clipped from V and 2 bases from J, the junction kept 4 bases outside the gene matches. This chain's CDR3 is CASSKTGGAGANVLTF. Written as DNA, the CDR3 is TGCGCCAGCAGCAAGACAGGGGGTGCTGGGGCCAACGTCCTGACTTTC.